The 16 T cell receptor beta chains in this list originate from one sample, sequenced in a study of cytomegalovirus exposure and HLA in healthy donors. Using immunoSEQ multiplex PCR, the repertoire was profiled, and TCRdb retains in-frame clones only, with some absent. The sample yields a few hundred thousand clones, 80% to 90% seen once. The sequenced material came from PBMCs. The receptors were gathered from a woman between 18 and 30 years old in good health and CMV-seronegative.

The chain is built from TRBV13 and TRBJ2-5; D gene ambiguous. V was trimmed by 5 bases and J by 1 base, leaving 8 bases between them. The CDR3 spans 13 residues. The germline CDR1 and CDR2 sequences are PRHDT and FYEKMQ (reference sequence). Written as DNA, the CDR3 is TGTGCCAGCAGCGCCGCGCCCCAAGAGACCCAGTACTTC. The encoded protein is CASSAAPQETQYF. The full variable domain, completed using reference TRBV13 and TRBJ2-5, is AAGVIQSPRHLIKEKRETATLKCYPIPRHDTVYWYQQGPGQDPQFLISFYEKMQSDKGSIPDRFSAQQFSDYHSELNMSSLELGDSALYFCASSAAPQETQYFGPGTRLLVL.

V is TRBV5-1 and J is TRBJ2-7; TRBD2 matches at 10 bases. The trim removed 4 bases at V and 7 bases at J, leaving 14 bases unmatched. The CDR3 has 16 amino acids. CDR1 SGHRS and CDR2 YFSETQ come from the germline V gene. In DNA, the CDR3 is TGCGCCAGCAGCCCAGTTGGGCTAGCGGGAGCGGGGGAGCAGTACTTC. This codes for CASSPVGLAGAGEQYF. The complete variable domain, with remaining parts taken from reference TRBV5-1 and TRBJ2-7, reads KAGVTQTPRYLIKTRGQQVTLSCSPISGHRSVSWYQQTPGQGLQFLFEYFSETQRNKGNFPGRFSGRQFSNSRSEMNVSTLELGDSALYLCASSPVGLAGAGEQYFGPGTRLTVT.

This chain connects TRBV11-2 to TRBJ2-7; the match to TRBD1 covers 7 bases. V shed 2 bases and J 5 bases; nucleotides not matched to a gene: 0. The CDR3 totals 12 residues. Germline CDR1 SGHAT, CDR2 FQNNGV. CDR3 region: CASSLTGDEQYF. The CDR3 nucleotides are TGTGCCAGCAGCTTAACAGGGGACGAGCAGTACTTC.

This clone was observed many times. The sample carries other DNA sequences with the same CDR3. The CDR3 reads CASSLYTDTQYF. In DNA, the CDR3 is TGTGCCAGCAGCCTTTACACAGATACGCAGTATTTT. This chain links TRBV7-2 with TRBJ2-3; D is ambiguous. The CDR3 is 12 amino acids. The V gene lost 5 bases and the J gene lost 2 bases, with 5 bases spanning the gap. Germline CDR1 SGHTA, CDR2 FQGNSA.

V usage is TRBV6-5 and J usage is TRBJ1-4; the D gene is possibly TRBD1 (6 bases). The CDR3 length is 13 residues. Germline CDR1 is MNHEY and CDR2 is SVGAGI. The germline V and J ends were trimmed by 6 bases and 8 bases, with 13 bases remaining between them. Here the CDR3 DNA reads TGTGCCAGCAGAACAGGGTCGGGAGAAAAACTGTTTTTT. This encodes CASRTGSGEKLFF.

This clone was counted once. The rearrangement joins TRBV19 to TRBJ1-5, with D perhaps matching TRBD1 (5 bases). V was clipped by 5 bases and J by 6 bases, with 11 bases between them. The CDR3 contains 13 residues. Germline V gene lookup returns CDR1 LNHDA and CDR2 SQIVND (reference sequence). CDR3 residues: CASSPLDSQPQHF. Here the CDR3 DNA reads TGTGCCAGTAGTCCCCTTGACAGTCAGCCCCAGCATTTT.

A single count supports this clone. The chain employs TRBV11-3 and TRBJ2-1, with a possible D match to TRBD2 (7 bases). The germline gives CDR1 SGHNT, CDR2 YENEEA. V was shortened by 3 bases and J by 1 base, with 13 bases between the two germline ends. The CDR3 length is 16 residues. CDR3 in amino acids: CASSLIRGASYNEQFF. Written as DNA, the CDR3 is TGTGCCAGCAGCTTGATCCGGGGGGCGTCCTACAATGAGCAGTTCTTC.

The rearrangement joins TRBV7-9 to TRBJ2-5; 8 nucleotides align to TRBD1. The CDR3 spans 14 residues. Germline V gene sequence: CDR1 SEHNR, CDR2 FQNEAQ (reference sequence). Unmatched junction bases numbered 2, after V lost 4 bases and J lost 1 base. CDR3 amino acids: CASSSTGGQETQYF. CDR3 coding DNA: TGTGCCAGCAGCTCCACAGGGGGCCAAGAGACCCAGTACTTC.

This clone was counted only a few times. The chain has TRBV28 and TRBJ1-5; D not certain. The CDR3 runs to 15 residues. Germline V gene data show CDR1 as MDHEN and CDR2 as SYDVKM. V lost 5 bases, J lost 2 bases, and 13 bases lay in between. CDR3 coding DNA: TGTGCCAGCAGTCCTCCAACCGAGGGCAATCAGCCCCAGCATTTT. Translating gives CASSPPTEGNQPQHF.

The J gene is TRBJ2-2, the V gene TRBV25-1, with 10 positions matching TRBD1. The CDR3 sequence is 15 residues long. CDR1 MGHDK and CDR2 SYGVNS come from the germline V gene. V lost 5 bases and J lost 4; bases outside the gene matches: 4. CDR3 coding DNA: TGTGCCAGCAGTTCGGACAGGGGGGTCACCGGGGAGCTGTTTTTT. Translated: CASSSDRGVTGELFF.

The chain links TRBV15 to TRBJ2-2; 7 bases fit TRBD1. Germline CDR1 LNHNV, CDR2 YYDKDF (reference sequence). The CDR3 has 16 residues. V shed 3 bases, J shed 4 bases, and the junction held 8 bases outside the gene matches. The CDR3 sequence is CATSSPDRESTGELFF. In DNA form, the CDR3 reads TGTGCCACCAGCAGCCCCGACAGGGAAAGCACCGGGGAGCTGTTTTTT.

V is TRBV29-1 and J is TRBJ1-2, with D possibly being TRBD1 (6 bases). Germline-derived CDR1 and CDR2 are SQVTM and ANQGSEA. Trimming pared 1 base from V and 2 bases from J, leaving 14 bases between. This CDR3 has 15 amino acids. For the CDR3, the DNA is TGCAGCGTTGAAGGGGCGGCAGGGGAGAACTATGGCTACACCTTC. Residues: CSVEGAAGENYGYTF.

This chain joins TRBV5-1 and TRBJ2-5; 7 nucleotides line up with TRBD2. Trimming cost V 0 bases and J 2 bases; bases outside gene matches: 7. Germline V CDR1 and CDR2: SGHRS, YFSETQ. This CDR3 has 16 residues. CDR3 in DNA: TGCGCCAGCAGCTTGGCCGCTTTGGGGGGGCAAGAGACCCAGTACTTC. The encoded protein is CASSLAALGGQETQYF.

V gene TRBV6-1 combines with J gene TRBJ2-7; D possibly corresponds to TRBD1 (6 bases). The V end was cut by 3 bases, the J end by 3 bases, with 12 bases between. CDR1 and CDR2 (germline): MNHNS, SASEGT. This CDR3 contains 14 residues. DNA of the CDR3: TGTGCCAGCAGTGAGGGCAGGGGCCTCTACGAGCAGTACTTC. It yields the protein CASSEGRGLYEQYF.

V gene TRBV19 combines with J gene TRBJ2-3, with 11 nucleotides matching TRBD2. Germline CDR1 reads LNHDA; CDR2 reads SQIVND (reference sequence). The junction had 14 bases not matched to a gene; V was cut back by 4 bases and J by 5 bases. The CDR3 covers 18 residues. CDR3: CASSTKTQLAGDLDTQYF. The CDR3 bases are TGTGCCAGTAGTACGAAAACTCAACTAGCGGGAGATTTAGATACGCAGTATTTT.

The rearrangement links TRBV6-6 to TRBJ2-4; tentative D call: TRBD2 (6 bases). Trimming pared 6 bases from V and 3 bases from J, leaving 15 bases between. The germline V gene has CDR1 MNHNY and CDR2 SVGAGI (reference sequence). The CDR3 sequence is 15 residues long. CDR3 amino acids: CASSPGEVGKNIQYF. As DNA, the CDR3 is TGTGCCAGCAGCCCCGGGGAGGTGGGCAAAAACATTCAGTACTTC.